What follows are 20 T cell receptor beta chains derived from one specimen sequenced in a study of T-cell memory formation after mild COVID-19. MiXCR, applied by TCRdb to the 5' RACE reads, yields one record per CDR3 protein. This sample carries 250,000 or so distinct CDR3 sequences, under 20% of them seen once, and the ten largest clones take under 30%. Material: PBMCs or a T cell subset sorted from them (not recorded which). Receptor source: a man between 18 and 29 years old who had mild COVID-19 (a few samples of this study predate the infection). Cell type and time point are not known.

This clonotype appeared a few times. This rearrangement joins TRBV20-1 to TRBJ2-5; D is perhaps TRBD1 (6 bases). Germline V gene lookup returns CDR1 DFQATT and CDR2 SNEGSKA (reference sequence). The CDR3 is 13 residues long. V gave up 6 bases and J gave up 1 base, with 12 bases separating them. CDR3 sequence: CSAEGDRQETQYF. CDR3 coding DNA: TGCAGTGCCGAGGGGGACCGCCAAGAGACCCAGTACTTC.

This clonotype was recorded a few times. The chain has TRBV10-3 and TRBJ2-7; 10 nucleotides line up with TRBD2. This CDR3 contains 15 residues. The ends lost 4 bases at V and 2 bases at J; junction bases unmatched: 5. Germline V lookup: CDR1 ENHRY, CDR2 SYGVKD. The CDR3 reads CAISGTSGDAYEQYF. The CDR3 DNA reads TGTGCCATCAGTGGTACTAGCGGGGACGCCTACGAGCAGTACTTC.

The chain couples TRBV5-1 to TRBJ2-5; 8 bases match TRBD2. This CDR3 spans 15 amino acids. The germline V gene has CDR1 SGHRS and CDR2 YFSETQ. With 4 bases clipped from V and 5 bases from J, the junction kept 10 bases outside the gene matches. CDR3: CASSILSGGFETQYF. In DNA, the CDR3 is TGCGCCAGCAGCATCCTGTCGGGGGGGTTTGAGACCCAGTACTTC.

This clonotype occurred a few times. J is TRBJ2-3 and V is TRBV29-1; D is ambiguous. The germline CDR1 and CDR2 sequences are SQVTM and ANQGSEA. The CDR3 length is 10 residues. V shed 3 bases and J shed 6 bases, with 4 bases lying between them. CDR3 nucleotides: TGCAGCGTTGAGGGGGATACGCAGTATTTT. Protein product: CSVEGDTQYF.

There are many counts of this clonotype. The gene calls are TRBV24-1 and TRBJ1-6, with D hard to call. There are 15 residues in the CDR3. V dropped 4 bases and J dropped 10 bases, with 16 bases sitting between them. Germline values: CDR1 KGHDR, CDR2 SFDVKD. CDR3 in amino acids: CATSEGKHWESPLHF. The CDR3 DNA reads as TGTGCCACCAGTGAAGGCAAACACTGGGAGTCACCCCTCCACTTT.

The rearrangement uses TRBV28 and TRBJ2-3; 7 bases match TRBD2. V shed 5 bases, J shed 0 bases, and the junction held 2 bases outside the gene matches. Germline V gene data show CDR1 as MDHEN and CDR2 as SYDVKM. The CDR3 extends over 14 amino acids. The CDR3 loop reads CASSPAGSTDTQYF. The CDR3 DNA reads TGTGCCAGCAGTCCAGCGGGGAGCACAGATACGCAGTATTTT.

In its sample, this clonotype was seen a few times. This chain connects TRBV5-1 to TRBJ2-5; possible D gene TRBD1, 6 bases. This CDR3 region has 15 residues. V was shortened by 0 bases and J by 5 bases, with 14 bases between the two germline ends. Germline CDR1 SGHRS, CDR2 YFSETQ. The CDR3 DNA reads as TGCGCCAGCAGCTTGGCCGGGTCAGGGGTGGAGACCCAGTACTTC. Amino acids: CASSLAGSGVETQYF. The full variable domain, its missing parts supplied by reference TRBV5-1 and TRBJ2-5, is KAGVTQTPRYLIKTRGQQVTLSCSPISGHRSVSWYQQTPGQGLQFLFEYFSETQRNKGNFPGRFSGRQFSNSRSEMNVSTLELGDSALYLCASSLAGSGVETQYFGPGTRLLVL.

The chain combines TRBV7-2 with TRBJ1-1; TRBD1 aligns across 7 bases. The ends lost 1 base at V and 11 bases at J; junction bases unmatched: 4. This CDR3 has 12 amino acids. Germline V gene data show CDR1 as SGHTA and CDR2 as FQGNSA. The CDR3 spells CASSLGPQGAFF. CDR3 nucleotide sequence: TGTGCCAGCAGCTTAGGCCCACAGGGGGCTTTCTTT.

This clonotype was detected only a few times. V gene TRBV7-2 combines with J gene TRBJ2-2; D possibly corresponds to TRBD2 (6 bases). Germline V gene data show CDR1 as SGHTA and CDR2 as FQGNSA. The CDR3 is 15 residues long. V lost 5 bases and J lost 2, with 12 bases in between. CDR3: CASSRQGTNTGELFF. The CDR3 bases are TGTGCCAGCAGCCGACAAGGGACTAACACCGGGGAGCTGTTTTTT.

This clonotype was picked up a small number of times. This chain uses TRBV20-1 with TRBJ2-7; TRBD2 might be the D (6 bases). Germline loops: CDR1 DFQATT, CDR2 SNEGSKA (reference sequence). The CDR3 has 14 amino acids. V dropped 6 bases and J dropped 1 base, with 16 bases sitting between them. CDR3 residues: CSAHPGGKSYEQYF. CDR3 sequence (DNA): TGCAGTGCCCACCCCGGGGGTAAATCCTACGAGCAGTACTTC.

This clonotype was detected ten times or more. The chain combines TRBV5-1 with TRBJ1-2, with 9 bases identical to TRBD1. This CDR3 is 13 amino acids long. V was pared by 4 bases and J by 7 bases, with 5 bases of the junction left unmatched. Germline V CDR1 and CDR2: SGHRS, YFSETQ. The CDR3 nucleotides read TGCGCCAGCAGCCCGGGACAGGGTGGTGGCTACACCTTC. Translation: CASSPGQGGGYTF.

This clonotype was counted only a few times. The chain recombines TRBV29-1 with TRBJ1-3, with D maybe TRBD1 (5 bases). Germline V gives CDR1 SQVTM, CDR2 ANQGSEA. CDR3 length equals 14 residues. Deletions cut 5 bases from V and 3 bases from J, with 14 bases between. The CDR3 reads CSVSLGVVGNTIYF. As DNA, the CDR3 is TGCAGCGTTTCCCTGGGGGTAGTTGGAAACACCATATATTTT.

This clonotype was counted only a few times. V usage is TRBV5-4 and J usage is TRBJ1-2; tentative D call: TRBD1 (5 bases). This CDR3 is built from 13 residues. CDR1 is SGHNT and CDR2 is YYREEE in the germline V gene (reference sequence). Trimming left V 1 base short and J 8 bases short, with 12 bases between. CDR3 loop: CASSLRGFSGYTF. Here the CDR3 DNA reads TGTGCCAGCAGCTTGAGGGGATTCAGCGGCTACACCTTC. Drawing the rest from reference TRBV5-4 and TRBJ1-2, the complete variable domain is ETGVTQSPTHLIKTRGQQVTLRCSSQSGHNTVSWYQQALGQGPQFIFQYYREEENGRGNFPPRFSGLQFPNYSSELNVNALELDDSALYLCASSLRGFSGYTFGSGTRLTVV.

In its sample, this clonotype was seen a few times. V is TRBV7-2 and J is TRBJ2-4; no reliable D call. The CDR3 extends over 14 amino acids. Germline CDR1 reads SGHTA; CDR2 reads FQGNSA. V was shortened by 3 bases and J by 1 base, with 7 bases between the two germline ends. The CDR3 protein is CASSFPGAKNIQYF. CDR3 in DNA: TGTGCCAGCAGCTTCCCCGGGGCCAAAAACATTCAGTACTTC.

CDR3 residues: CATSDGQGAYNEQFF. Here the CDR3 DNA reads TGTGCCACCAGTGATGGGCAGGGGGCGTACAATGAGCAGTTCTTC. The chain has TRBV24-1 and TRBJ2-1, with 8 bases lining up with TRBD1. This CDR3 is built from 15 residues. Trimming removed 3 bases from V and 4 bases from J; junction bases left unmatched: 4. Germline V CDR1 and CDR2: KGHDR, SFDVKD.

In this sample, this clonotype turned up once. The chain combines TRBV9 with TRBJ1-4; D perhaps matches TRBD1 (6 bases). The CDR3 consists of 17 residues. V was trimmed by 0 bases and J by 6 bases, leaving 18 bases between them. Per the germline V gene, CDR1 is SGDLS and CDR2 is YYNGEE. CDR3 amino acids: CASSVVLQGKIHEKLFF. For the CDR3, the DNA is TGTGCCAGCAGCGTAGTTTTACAGGGAAAAATTCATGAAAAACTGTTTTTT.

The chain recombines TRBV30 with TRBJ2-3; D remains ambiguous. Trimming shortened V by 2 bases and J by 3 bases, and 3 bases separated the two germline ends. CDR1 and CDR2 from the germline V gene are GTSNPN and SVGIG (reference sequence). The CDR3 contains 11 residues. The CDR3 nucleotides read TGTGCCTGGAGTCCTACAGATACGCAGTATTTT. This translates into CAWSPTDTQYF.

Written as DNA, the CDR3 is TGTGCCAGCAGCTCCCAACCAGGGGGCGCAGATACGCAGTATTTT. Amino acid sequence: CASSSQPGGADTQYF. The V call is TRBV14, the J call TRBJ2-3; 8 bases agree with TRBD1. V dropped 5 bases and J dropped 4; count of bases not matched to a gene: 8. The germline gives CDR1 SGHDN, CDR2 FVKESK. This CDR3 region has 15 residues.

The chain employs TRBV29-1 and TRBJ2-5; D is possibly TRBD2 (5 bases). The CDR3 runs 13 residues. Germline V CDR1 and CDR2: SQVTM, ANQGSEA. The CDR3 loop is CSGLGPRSETQYF. The CDR3 bases are TGCAGTGGACTTGGTCCCCGGTCGGAGACCCAGTACTTC.

The chain combines TRBV4-2 with TRBJ1-5; 7 nucleotides match TRBD1. With 0 bases clipped from V and 6 bases from J, the junction kept 11 bases outside the gene matches. CDR3 length: 17 residues. The germline V gene has CDR1 LGHNA and CDR2 YNFKEQ. CDR3 residues: CASSQDLFQGGLQPQHF. The CDR3 DNA sequence: TGTGCCAGCAGCCAAGATTTGTTTCAGGGGGGCCTTCAGCCCCAGCATTTT.